Each of the 27 T cell receptor beta chains below was sequenced from the same sample in a study of OX40 agonist ivuxolimab in advanced cancers. This table comes from immunoSEQ multiplex PCR, and its TCRdb copy is limited to in-frame clones, with some not included. The table lists some 82,000 clones, about 91% of them singletons, with about 2% in the top ten. Specimen: CD4+ or CD8+ T cells sorted from blood, collected in a trial of the OX40 agonist ivuxolimab. The receptors derive from an adult with an advanced solid tumor such as melanoma, head and neck, liver or kidney cancer.

The V call is TRBV5-1, the J call TRBJ1-2; D may be TRBD1 (6 bases). This CDR3 has 15 residues. The germline CDR1 and CDR2 sequences are SGHRS and YFSETQ. V was shortened by 4 bases and J by 4 bases, with 17 bases between the two germline ends. The CDR3 region is CASSPVGGARYGYTF. In nucleotides, the CDR3 is TGCGCCAGCAGCCCGGTGGGGGGCGCCCGCTATGGCTACACCTTC. The variable domain in full, completed from reference TRBV5-1 and TRBJ1-2, reads KAGVTQTPRYLIKTRGQQVTLSCSPISGHRSVSWYQQTPGQGLQFLFEYFSETQRNKGNFPGRFSGRQFSNSRSEMNVSTLELGDSALYLCASSPVGGARYGYTFGSGTRLTVV.

Only one count was recorded for this clone. V and J are TRBV7-9 and TRBJ2-1, with 14 bases lining up with TRBD2. V shed 5 bases, J shed 8 bases, and the junction held 8 bases outside the gene matches. CDR3 length: 16 amino acids. Germline V gives CDR1 SEHNR, CDR2 FQNEAQ (reference sequence). CDR3 coding DNA: TGTGCCAGCAGCGAACCGGGACTAGCGGGAGTAGATGAGCAGTTCTTC. Residues: CASSEPGLAGVDEQFF.

This chain joins TRBV6-6 and TRBJ2-7, with 8 positions matching TRBD1. V lost 0 bases to trimming and J lost 4 bases; unmatched junction nucleotides: 8. Per the germline V gene, CDR1 is MNHNY and CDR2 is SVGAGI (reference sequence). The CDR3 length is 16 residues. CDR3 sequence reads: CASSYSPGTGFYEQYF. In DNA form, the CDR3 reads TGTGCCAGCAGTTACTCCCCCGGGACAGGTTTTTACGAGCAGTACTTC.

V usage is TRBV27 and J usage is TRBJ1-1, with D hard to call. Trimming left V 5 bases short and J 4 bases short, with 8 bases between. CDR1 and CDR2 (germline): MNHEY, SMNVEV (reference sequence). This CDR3 is 12 amino acids long. CDR3 residues: CASSQEGTEAFF. CDR3 DNA: TGTGCCAGCAGTCAAGAAGGCACTGAAGCTTTCTTT.

This rearrangement joins TRBV4-1 to TRBJ2-1, with a possible D match to TRBD1 (5 bases). CDR3 length equals 15 residues. Germline values: CDR1 MGHRA, CDR2 YSYEKL. Trimming cost V 4 bases and J 1 base, with 11 bases left between them. CDR3 loop: CASSPLGLSYNEQFF. The CDR3, as DNA: TGCGCCAGCAGCCCATTGGGGCTGTCCTACAATGAGCAGTTCTTC.

The rearrangement links TRBV4-3 to TRBJ1-4; D gene unclear. This CDR3 comprises 16 residues. Germline lookup yields CDR1 LGHNA and CDR2 YSLEER. The V and J ends lost 2 bases and 8 bases respectively, with 18 bases between them. The CDR3 loop reads CASSQPGLVDREKLFF. CDR3 nucleotide sequence: TGCGCCAGCAGCCAACCCGGACTTGTCGACCGGGAAAAACTGTTTTTT.

The chain employs TRBV5-1 and TRBJ2-5; 9 nucleotides agree with TRBD1. CDR3 length equals 15 residues. The ends lost 4 bases at V and 4 bases at J; junction bases unmatched: 8. Germline CDR1 and CDR2: SGHRS and YFSETQ. The CDR3 sequence is CASSPGQGMRETQYF. The CDR3 bases are TGCGCCAGCAGCCCCGGACAGGGGATGAGAGAGACCCAGTACTTC.

This clone showed up just once. The CDR3 DNA reads as TGCGCCAGCAGCTTGGTTACGAACCCGACCTACGAGCAGTACTTC. It encodes CASSLVTNPTYEQYF. The chain carries TRBV5-1 and TRBJ2-7; D gene unclear. CDR1 is SGHRS and CDR2 is YFSETQ in the germline V gene. This CDR3 has 15 residues. Trimming removed 0 bases from V and 2 bases from J, with 12 bases in between.

The chain employs TRBV11-2 and TRBJ2-5; tentatively, D is TRBD2 (6 bases). CDR1 SGHAT and CDR2 FQNNGV come from the germline V gene. This CDR3 has 14 residues. V lost 3 bases and J 4 bases, leaving 12 bases between the germline ends. The CDR3 region is CASSFGTGGETQYF. CDR3 DNA sequence: TGTGCCAGCAGCTTCGGCACCGGGGGAGAGACCCAGTACTTC.

For the CDR3, the DNA is TGCGCCAGCAGCCAGACACTAGCGGGGAGCACAGATACGCAGTATTTT. Translating gives CASSQTLAGSTDTQYF. The chain has TRBV4-1 and TRBJ2-3, with TRBD2 matching 10 bases. Germline assignment: CDR1 MGHRA and CDR2 YSYEKL. Losses at the gene ends were 3 bases for V and 0 bases for J; bases not matched to a gene: 3. CDR3 size: 16 residues.

The V call is TRBV11-2, the J call TRBJ2-2; D gene ambiguous. Per germline, CDR1 SGHAT and CDR2 FQNNGV. This CDR3 has 12 residues. V was clipped by 1 base and J by 4 bases, with 1 base between them. CDR3 nucleotides: TGTGCCAGCAGCTTAGCCACCGGGGAGCTGTTTTTT. Its protein product is CASSLATGELFF.

The rearrangement uses TRBV19 and TRBJ1-1, with D tentatively TRBD1 (6 bases). V gave up 6 bases and J gave up 5 bases, with 13 bases separating them. The V gene's germline CDR1 is LNHDA and CDR2 SQIVND (reference sequence). This CDR3 has 13 residues. CDR3 coding DNA: TGTGCCAGTAGCTCGCAAGGGGGGACTGAAGCTTTCTTT. Its translation: CASSSQGGTEAFF.

This chain links TRBV9 with TRBJ1-5; 9 bases line up with TRBD1. The V and J ends lost 3 bases and 4 bases, in that order; junction bases with no gene match: 5. The CDR3 is 15 residues long. Germline V gives CDR1 SGDLS, CDR2 YYNGEE. The CDR3 spells CASSATGTGNQPQHF. The DNA for the CDR3 is TGTGCCAGCAGCGCGACCGGGACAGGGAATCAGCCCCAGCATTTT.

The J gene is TRBJ2-1, the V gene TRBV5-8; 14 bases are a match to TRBD2. Losses at the gene ends were 0 bases for V and 0 bases for J; bases not matched to a gene: 8. In germline, CDR1 is SGHTS, CDR2 YDEGEE. The CDR3 has 20 residues. The CDR3 sequence is CASSLAETSGRGSSYNEQFF. The CDR3 DNA reads TGTGCCAGCAGCTTGGCCGAGACTAGCGGGAGGGGGAGCTCCTACAATGAGCAGTTCTTC.

This chain connects TRBV6-1 to TRBJ1-2; D is undetermined. The CDR3 has 12 residues. From germline, CDR1 is MNHNS and CDR2 SASEGT. Between the trimmed V and J ends, which lost 3 bases and 4 bases, there was a span of 6 bases. The CDR3 DNA follows: TGTGCCAGCAGTGACAATGCCTATGGCTACACCTTC. Residues: CASSDNAYGYTF.

This CDR3 is CASRQGSSYNEQFF. The CDR3 bases are TGTGCCAGCAGGCAGGGTAGCTCCTACAATGAGCAGTTCTTC. The chain combines TRBV2 with TRBJ2-1; D might be TRBD1 (5 bases). From germline, CDR1 is SNHLY and CDR2 FYNNEI. The CDR3 totals 14 residues. With 6 bases removed from V and 0 bases from J, the gap between germline ends came to 9 bases.

The chain carries TRBV14 and TRBJ2-7; no reliable D call. V lost 5 bases, J lost 2 bases, and 13 bases lay in between. The CDR3 is 14 residues long. Germline V gene lookup returns CDR1 SGHDN and CDR2 FVKESK. CDR3 sequence: CASSFMAGPYEQYF. In DNA, the CDR3 is TGTGCCAGCAGCTTTATGGCTGGGCCCTACGAGCAGTACTTC.

The rearrangement links TRBV18 to TRBJ2-7, with 8 nucleotides matching TRBD2. The J segment lost 4 bases and the V segment lost 0 bases, leaving 8 bases of the junction unmatched. The CDR3 spans 16 residues. Germline V CDR1 and CDR2: KGHSH, LQKENI. CDR3 sequence: CASSPPQTVAGYEQYF. The CDR3 DNA reads as TGTGCCAGCTCACCACCACAGACCGTAGCGGGATACGAGCAGTACTTC.

The J gene is TRBJ1-2, the V gene TRBV28, with a tentative D call TRBD1 (5 bases). This CDR3 contains 11 residues. CDR1 is MDHEN, CDR2 SYDVKM, per germline. V was pared by 8 bases and J by 4 bases, with 8 bases between. CDR3 bases: TGTGCCAGCCGGGACCTCTATGGCTACACCTTC. This codes for CASRDLYGYTF.

This rearrangement joins TRBV19 to TRBJ2-1, with D possibly being TRBD2 (6 bases). The CDR3 has 18 amino acids. The germline V and J ends were trimmed by 6 bases and 0 bases, with 21 bases remaining between them. Looked up from germline, CDR1 is LNHDA and CDR2 is SQIVND (reference sequence). CDR3 sequence: CASSEWYSGTSSYNEQFF. In DNA form, the CDR3 reads TGTGCCAGTAGCGAGTGGTATAGCGGAACGAGCTCCTACAATGAGCAGTTCTTC.

The chain links TRBV5-1 to TRBJ1-1; no reliable D call. CDR1 and CDR2 (germline): SGHRS, YFSETQ. The CDR3 has 15 residues. V lost 4 bases, J lost 3 bases, and 16 bases lay in between. The CDR3 spells CASSPYNLRDTEAFF. Here the CDR3 DNA reads TGCGCCAGCAGCCCCTACAATCTTCGGGACACTGAAGCTTTCTTT.

The rearrangement joins TRBV9 to TRBJ1-2; D might be TRBD1 (6 bases). CDR1 is SGDLS, CDR2 YYNGEE, per germline. V lost 2 bases and J 2 bases, leaving 13 bases between the germline ends. The CDR3 extends over 15 amino acids. The CDR3 nucleotides are TGTGCCAGCAGCGTTTTGGACAGCCCCAACTATGGCTACACCTTC. Its translation: CASSVLDSPNYGYTF.

J is TRBJ2-7 and V is TRBV7-3; 7 bases align to TRBD2. The J segment lost 6 bases and the V segment lost 5 bases, leaving 13 bases of the junction unmatched. Germline V CDR1 and CDR2: SGHTA, FQGTGA. CDR3 length: 15 residues. CDR3: CASSQGPSGLTEQYF. CDR3 sequence (DNA): TGTGCCAGCAGCCAAGGGCCTAGCGGTCTCACCGAGCAGTACTTC.

Only one count was recorded for this clone. This rearrangement joins TRBV10-2 to TRBJ2-1; TRBD2 matches 9 bases. This CDR3 has 17 residues. Losses at the gene ends were 3 bases for V and 7 bases for J; bases not matched to a gene: 13. Germline CDR1 reads WSHSY; CDR2 reads SAAADI. CDR3 sequence reads: CASSELPRPSGANEQFF. The DNA for the CDR3 is TGCGCCAGCAGTGAACTTCCCCGGCCTAGCGGGGCGAATGAGCAGTTCTTC.

The genes are TRBV5-1 and TRBJ1-2, with a possible D match to TRBD1 (5 bases). The germline gives CDR1 SGHRS, CDR2 YFSETQ. This CDR3 region has 14 residues. Deletions cut 3 bases from V and 3 bases from J, with 12 bases between. CDR3 coding DNA: TGCGCCAGCAGCTACTTCAGGGCGGACTATGGCTACACCTTC. It encodes CASSYFRADYGYTF.

In this sample, this clone turned up a few times. The V and J genes are TRBV27 and TRBJ2-2, with TRBD2 identical over 11 bases. The CDR3 consists of 15 residues. V lost 6 bases to trimming and J lost 1 base; unmatched junction nucleotides: 1. The germline CDR1 and CDR2 sequences are MNHEY and SMNVEV (reference sequence). For the CDR3, the DNA is TGTGCCAGCAGACTAGCGGGAGTGAACACCGGGGAGCTGTTTTTT. Its translation: CASRLAGVNTGELFF.

The chain links TRBV30 to TRBJ2-1; D unclear. The CDR3 runs 15 residues. Germline-derived CDR1 and CDR2 are GTSNPN and SVGIG (reference sequence). Trimming shortened V by 5 bases and J by 5 bases, and 19 bases separated the two germline ends. CDR3 sequence: CAWLGRVGRHNEQFF. In nucleotides, the CDR3 is TGTGCCTGGCTTGGTCGGGTCGGGCGTCACAATGAGCAGTTCTTC.